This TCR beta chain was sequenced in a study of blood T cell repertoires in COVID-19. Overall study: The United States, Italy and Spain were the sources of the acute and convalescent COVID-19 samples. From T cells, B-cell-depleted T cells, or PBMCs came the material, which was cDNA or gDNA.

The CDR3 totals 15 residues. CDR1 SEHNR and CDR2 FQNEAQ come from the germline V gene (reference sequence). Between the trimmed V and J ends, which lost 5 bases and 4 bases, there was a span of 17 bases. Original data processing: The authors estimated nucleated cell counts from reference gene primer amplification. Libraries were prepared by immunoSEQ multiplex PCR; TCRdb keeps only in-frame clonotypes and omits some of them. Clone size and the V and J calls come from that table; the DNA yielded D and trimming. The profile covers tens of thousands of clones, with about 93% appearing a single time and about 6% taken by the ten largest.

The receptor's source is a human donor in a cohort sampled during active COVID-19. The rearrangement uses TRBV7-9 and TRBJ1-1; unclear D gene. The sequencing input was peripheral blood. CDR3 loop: CASSPSDRGFTEAFF. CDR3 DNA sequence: TGTGCCAGCAGCCCGAGCGATAGAGGTTTCACTGAAGCTTTCTTT.